This passage covers 5 T cell receptor beta chains from one sample sequenced in a study of cytomegalovirus exposure and HLA in healthy donors. PCR used 60 Vbeta primers and 13 Jbeta primers. Clones were sequenced by immunoSEQ multiplex PCR, and TCRdb holds only the in-frame ones, with some missing. The sample shows some 200,000 clones, approximately 80% of them seen only once. The source material was PBMCs. All receptors derive from a woman aged 45-65 years in good health and CMV-seropositive.

The V call is TRBV5-1, the J call TRBJ1-4, with a tentative D call TRBD1 (5 bases). Germline-derived CDR1 and CDR2 are SGHRS and YFSETQ. With 4 bases removed from V and 6 bases from J, the gap between germline ends came to 10 bases. The CDR3 runs to 13 residues. The CDR3 reads CASSLPTDEKLFF. The CDR3 DNA follows: TGCGCCAGCAGCCTACCGACAGATGAAAAACTGTTTTTT.

This clone turned up a few times. This chain joins TRBV6-1 and TRBJ2-7, with 8 bases lining up with TRBD2. From germline, CDR1 is MNHNS and CDR2 SASEGT. With 6 bases clipped from V and 2 bases from J, the junction kept 6 bases outside the gene matches. CDR3 size: 14 residues. The DNA for the CDR3 is TGTGCCAGCAGCCGGGGACTAGGCACCTACGAGCAGTACTTC. This codes for CASSRGLGTYEQYF.

The chain carries TRBV27 and TRBJ1-2; a weak D match, TRBD1 (5 bases). The CDR3 consists of 14 residues. Germline V gives CDR1 MNHEY, CDR2 SMNVEV (reference sequence). Trimming took 5 bases from V and 8 from J, leaving 18 bases between them. Here the CDR3 reads CASSPNPGYRGYTF. DNA of the CDR3: TGTGCCAGCAGTCCAAACCCAGGGTATAGGGGCTACACCTTC.

The chain has TRBV29-1 and TRBJ2-1; 8 positions match TRBD2. V was clipped by 6 bases and J by 5 bases; unmatched bases: 12. The CDR3 loop spans 15 amino acids. Germline V gene lookup returns CDR1 SQVTM and CDR2 ANQGSEA. CDR3 loop: CSVESSGGGNNEQFF. DNA of the CDR3: TGCAGCGTGGAAAGTTCGGGCGGGGGGAACAATGAGCAGTTCTTC.

The chain carries TRBV5-1 and TRBJ2-2; 11 nucleotides agree with TRBD2. Germline CDR1 reads SGHRS; CDR2 reads YFSETQ. V lost 6 bases and J lost 7; bases outside the gene matches: 8. CDR3 length: 15 residues. The CDR3 coding sequence is TGCGCCAGCAACATAGCGGGGGGGCCCAACGGGGAGCTGTTTTTT. It translates to CASNIAGGPNGELFF.